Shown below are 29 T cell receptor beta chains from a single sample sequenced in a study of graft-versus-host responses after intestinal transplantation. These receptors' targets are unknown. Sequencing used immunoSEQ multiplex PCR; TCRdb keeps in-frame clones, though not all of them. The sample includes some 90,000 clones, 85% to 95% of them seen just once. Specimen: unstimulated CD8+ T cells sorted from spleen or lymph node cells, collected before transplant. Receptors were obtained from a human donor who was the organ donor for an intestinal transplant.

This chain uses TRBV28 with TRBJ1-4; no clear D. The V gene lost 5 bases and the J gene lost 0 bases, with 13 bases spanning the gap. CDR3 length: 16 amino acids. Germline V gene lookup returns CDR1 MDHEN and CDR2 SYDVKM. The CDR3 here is CASSPYRLATNEKLFF. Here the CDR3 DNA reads TGTGCCAGCAGTCCCTACCGACTTGCAACTAATGAAAAACTGTTTTTT.

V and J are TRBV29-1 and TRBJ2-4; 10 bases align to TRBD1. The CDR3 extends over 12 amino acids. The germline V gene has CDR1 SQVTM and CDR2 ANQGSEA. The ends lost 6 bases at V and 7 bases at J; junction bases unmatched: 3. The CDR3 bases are TGCAGCGTGGGACAGGGGCTGAACATTCAGTACTTC. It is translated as CSVGQGLNIQYF.

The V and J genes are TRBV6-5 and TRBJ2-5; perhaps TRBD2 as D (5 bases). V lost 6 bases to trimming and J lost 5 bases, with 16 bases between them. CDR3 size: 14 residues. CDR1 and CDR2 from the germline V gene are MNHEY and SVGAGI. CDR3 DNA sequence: TGTGCCAGCAGCGGTTTCGGTAGGAGGGAGACCCAGTACTTC. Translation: CASSGFGRRETQYF.

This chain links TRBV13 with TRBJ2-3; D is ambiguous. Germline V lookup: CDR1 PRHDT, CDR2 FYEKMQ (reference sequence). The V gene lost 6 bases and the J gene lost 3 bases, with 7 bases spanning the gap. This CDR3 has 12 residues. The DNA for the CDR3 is TGTGCCAGCAGATTTAGAACAGATACGCAGTATTTT. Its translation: CASRFRTDTQYF.

This CDR3 reads CASSIGANEQFF. DNA of the CDR3: TGTGCCAGTAGTATCGGTGCAAATGAGCAGTTCTTC. The gene calls are TRBV19 and TRBJ2-1; D not certain. The CDR3 runs 12 residues. Trimming took 3 bases from V and 7 from J, leaving 7 bases between them. CDR1 LNHDA and CDR2 SQIVND come from the germline V gene (reference sequence).

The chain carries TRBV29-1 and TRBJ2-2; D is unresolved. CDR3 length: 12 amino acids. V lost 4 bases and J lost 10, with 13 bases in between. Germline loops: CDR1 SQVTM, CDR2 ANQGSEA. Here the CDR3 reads CSVAIPGVELFF. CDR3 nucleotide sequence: TGCAGCGTTGCGATCCCGGGTGTGGAGCTGTTTTTT.

Here the CDR3 reads CASSQLGQTNYGYTF. Here the CDR3 DNA reads TGCGCCAGCAGCCAACTAGGACAGACCAACTATGGCTACACCTTC. The chain is built from TRBV4-1 and TRBJ1-2; D might be TRBD1 (6 bases). V was cut by 2 bases and J by 2 bases, with 12 bases left in between. Germline V gene data show CDR1 as MGHRA and CDR2 as YSYEKL. There are 15 residues in the CDR3.

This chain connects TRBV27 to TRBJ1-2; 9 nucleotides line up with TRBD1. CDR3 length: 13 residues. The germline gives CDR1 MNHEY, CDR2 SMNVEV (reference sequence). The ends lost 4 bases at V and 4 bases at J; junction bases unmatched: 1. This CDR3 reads CASSWGQGYGYTF. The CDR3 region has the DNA TGTGCCAGCAGTTGGGGACAGGGCTATGGCTACACCTTC.

The CDR3 loop is CASSKSSGGVGSYEQYF. The CDR3 DNA is TGTGCCAGCAGCAAATCTAGCGGGGGGGTCGGCTCCTACGAGCAGTACTTC. This chain connects TRBV21-1 to TRBJ2-7; the table's D call, TRBD2, has no DNA check behind it. TRBV21-1 is described as a pseudogene. This CDR3 is built from 17 residues.

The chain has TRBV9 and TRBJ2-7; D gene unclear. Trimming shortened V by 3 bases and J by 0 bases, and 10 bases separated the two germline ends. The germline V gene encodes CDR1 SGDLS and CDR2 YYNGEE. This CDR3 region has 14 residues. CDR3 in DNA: TGTGCCAGCAGCGGGAGTCCCAGCTCCTACGAGCAGTACTTC. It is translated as CASSGSPSSYEQYF.

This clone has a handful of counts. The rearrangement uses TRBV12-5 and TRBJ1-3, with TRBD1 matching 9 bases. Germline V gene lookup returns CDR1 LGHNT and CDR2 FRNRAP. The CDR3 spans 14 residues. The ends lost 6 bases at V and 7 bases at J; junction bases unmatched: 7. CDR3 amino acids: CASGPGQGLNTIYF. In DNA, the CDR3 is TGTGCTAGTGGCCCGGGACAGGGTTTGAACACCATATATTTT.

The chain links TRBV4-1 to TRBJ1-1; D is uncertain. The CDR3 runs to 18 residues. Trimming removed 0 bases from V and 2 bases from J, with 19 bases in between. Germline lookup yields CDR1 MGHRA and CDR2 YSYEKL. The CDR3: CASSQDQREGSLNTEAFF. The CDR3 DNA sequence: TGCGCCAGCAGCCAAGACCAACGGGAGGGTTCCCTCAACACTGAAGCTTTCTTT.

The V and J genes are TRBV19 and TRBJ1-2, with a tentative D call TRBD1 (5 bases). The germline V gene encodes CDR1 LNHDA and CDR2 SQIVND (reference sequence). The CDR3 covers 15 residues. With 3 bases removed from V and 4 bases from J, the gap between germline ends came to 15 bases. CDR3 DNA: TGTGCCAGTAGTATCGGCCAGGGCGAAGGCTATGGCTACACCTTC. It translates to CASSIGQGEGYGYTF.

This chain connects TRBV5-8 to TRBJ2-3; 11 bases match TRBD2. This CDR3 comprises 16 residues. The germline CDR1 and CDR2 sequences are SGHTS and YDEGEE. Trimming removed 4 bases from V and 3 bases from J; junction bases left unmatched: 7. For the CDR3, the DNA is TGTGCCAGCAGCCTGGGGCTAGCGGGGGGAACAGATACGCAGTATTTT. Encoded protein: CASSLGLAGGTDTQYF.

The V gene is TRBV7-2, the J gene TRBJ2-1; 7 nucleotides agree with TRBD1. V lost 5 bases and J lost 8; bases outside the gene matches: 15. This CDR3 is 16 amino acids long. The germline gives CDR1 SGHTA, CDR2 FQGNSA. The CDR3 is CASSIGLGQLFHEQFF. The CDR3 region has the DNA TGTGCCAGCAGCATAGGATTGGGACAGCTGTTCCATGAGCAGTTCTTC.

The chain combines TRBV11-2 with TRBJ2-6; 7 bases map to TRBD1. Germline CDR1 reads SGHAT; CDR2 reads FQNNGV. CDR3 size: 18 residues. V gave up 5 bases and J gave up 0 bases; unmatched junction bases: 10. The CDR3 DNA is TGTGCCAGCAGCCAACCCCTGACAGGGTACTCTGGGGCCAACGTCCTGACTTTC. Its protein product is CASSQPLTGYSGANVLTF.

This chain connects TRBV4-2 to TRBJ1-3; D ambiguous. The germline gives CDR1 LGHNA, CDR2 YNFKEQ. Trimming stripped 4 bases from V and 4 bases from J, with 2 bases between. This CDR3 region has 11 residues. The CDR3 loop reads CASSPGNTIYF. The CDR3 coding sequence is TGTGCCAGCAGCCCGGGAAACACCATATATTTT.

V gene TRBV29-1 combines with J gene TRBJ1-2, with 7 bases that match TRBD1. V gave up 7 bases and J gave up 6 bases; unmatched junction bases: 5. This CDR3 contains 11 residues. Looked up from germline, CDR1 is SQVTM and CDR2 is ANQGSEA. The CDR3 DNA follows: TGCAGCGCTGGACAGGCAGATGGCTACACCTTC. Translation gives CSAGQADGYTF.

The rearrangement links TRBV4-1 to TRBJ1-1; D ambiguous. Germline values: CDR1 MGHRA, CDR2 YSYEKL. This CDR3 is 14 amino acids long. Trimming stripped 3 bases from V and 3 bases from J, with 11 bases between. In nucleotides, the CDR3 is TGCGCCAGCAGCCATATTGGACTGCACACTGAAGCTTTCTTT. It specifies CASSHIGLHTEAFF.

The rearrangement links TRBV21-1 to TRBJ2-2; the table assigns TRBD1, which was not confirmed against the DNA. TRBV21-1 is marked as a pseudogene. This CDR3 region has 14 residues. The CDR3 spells CASSARTVTGELFF. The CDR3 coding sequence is TGTGCCAGCAGCGCAAGGACAGTTACCGGGGAGCTGTTTTTT.

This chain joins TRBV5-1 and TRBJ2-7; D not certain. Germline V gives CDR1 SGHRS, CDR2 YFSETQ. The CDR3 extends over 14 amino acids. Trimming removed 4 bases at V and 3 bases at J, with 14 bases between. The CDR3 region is CASSIDRVYYEQYF. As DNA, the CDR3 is TGCGCCAGCAGCATCGACCGGGTCTACTACGAGCAGTACTTC.

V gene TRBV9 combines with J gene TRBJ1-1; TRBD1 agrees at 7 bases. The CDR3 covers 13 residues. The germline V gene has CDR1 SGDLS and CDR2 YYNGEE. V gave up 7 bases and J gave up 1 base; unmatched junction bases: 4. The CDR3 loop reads CASEGTENTEAFF. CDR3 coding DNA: TGTGCCAGCGAGGGGACAGAGAACACTGAAGCTTTCTTT.

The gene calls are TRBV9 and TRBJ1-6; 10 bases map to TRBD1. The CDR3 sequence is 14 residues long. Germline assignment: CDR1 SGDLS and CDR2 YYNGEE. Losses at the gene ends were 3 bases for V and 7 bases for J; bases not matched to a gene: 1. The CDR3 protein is CASSGGQGNSPLHF. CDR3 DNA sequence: TGTGCCAGCAGCGGGGGACAGGGGAATTCACCCCTCCACTTT. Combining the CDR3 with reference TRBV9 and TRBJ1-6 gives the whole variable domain DSGVTQTPKHLITATGQRVTLRCSPRSGDLSVYWYQQSLDQGLQFLIQYYNGEERAKGNILERFSAQQFPDLHSELNLSSLELGDSALYFCASSGGQGNSPLHFGNGTRLTVT.

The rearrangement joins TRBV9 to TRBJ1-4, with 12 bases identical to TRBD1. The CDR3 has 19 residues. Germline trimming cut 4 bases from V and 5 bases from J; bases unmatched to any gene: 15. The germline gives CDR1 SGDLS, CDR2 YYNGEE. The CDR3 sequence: CASSPRAGDRGQGNEKLFF. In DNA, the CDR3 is TGTGCCAGCAGCCCGCGGGCGGGGGACAGGGGGCAAGGGAATGAAAAACTGTTTTTT.

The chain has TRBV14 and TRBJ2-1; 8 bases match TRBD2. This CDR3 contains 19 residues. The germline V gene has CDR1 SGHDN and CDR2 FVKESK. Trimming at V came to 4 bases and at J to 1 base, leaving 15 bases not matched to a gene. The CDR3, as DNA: TGTGCCAGCAGCCCCGGGCGGGGGGCAGAACCCTTTTCCTACAATGAGCAGTTCTTC. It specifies CASSPGRGAEPFSYNEQFF.

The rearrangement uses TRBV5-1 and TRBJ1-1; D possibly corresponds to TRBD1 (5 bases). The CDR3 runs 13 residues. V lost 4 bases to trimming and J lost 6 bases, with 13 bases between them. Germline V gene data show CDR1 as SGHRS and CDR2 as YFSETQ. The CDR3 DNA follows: TGCGCCAGCAGCGGCGGGACGGTCCCTGAAGCTTTCTTT. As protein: CASSGGTVPEAFF. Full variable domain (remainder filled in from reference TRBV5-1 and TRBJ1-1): KAGVTQTPRYLIKTRGQQVTLSCSPISGHRSVSWYQQTPGQGLQFLFEYFSETQRNKGNFPGRFSGRQFSNSRSEMNVSTLELGDSALYLCASSGGTVPEAFFGQGTRLTVV.

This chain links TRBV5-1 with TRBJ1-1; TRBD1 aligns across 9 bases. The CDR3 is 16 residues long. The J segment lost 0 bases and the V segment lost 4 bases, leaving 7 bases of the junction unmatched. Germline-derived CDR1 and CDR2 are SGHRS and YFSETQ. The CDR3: CASSPGTGIMNTEAFF. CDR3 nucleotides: TGCGCCAGCAGCCCTGGGACAGGGATCATGAACACTGAAGCTTTCTTT.

The CDR3 sequence: CASSQRNRDRRAYEQYF. Written as DNA, the CDR3 is TGTGCCAGCAGTCAACGCAACCGGGACAGACGGGCCTACGAGCAGTACTTC. This chain joins TRBV2 and TRBJ2-7; 7 nucleotides agree with TRBD1. Germline V gene sequence: CDR1 SNHLY, CDR2 FYNNEI. This CDR3 region has 17 residues. J lost 2 bases, V lost 5 bases, and 15 bases had no gene match.

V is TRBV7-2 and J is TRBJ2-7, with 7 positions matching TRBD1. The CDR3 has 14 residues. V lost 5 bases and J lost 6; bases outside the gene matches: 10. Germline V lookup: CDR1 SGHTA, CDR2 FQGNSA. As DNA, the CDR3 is TGTGCCAGCAGCACCCTCGGACAGGTCGGCGAGCAGTACTTC. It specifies CASSTLGQVGEQYF.